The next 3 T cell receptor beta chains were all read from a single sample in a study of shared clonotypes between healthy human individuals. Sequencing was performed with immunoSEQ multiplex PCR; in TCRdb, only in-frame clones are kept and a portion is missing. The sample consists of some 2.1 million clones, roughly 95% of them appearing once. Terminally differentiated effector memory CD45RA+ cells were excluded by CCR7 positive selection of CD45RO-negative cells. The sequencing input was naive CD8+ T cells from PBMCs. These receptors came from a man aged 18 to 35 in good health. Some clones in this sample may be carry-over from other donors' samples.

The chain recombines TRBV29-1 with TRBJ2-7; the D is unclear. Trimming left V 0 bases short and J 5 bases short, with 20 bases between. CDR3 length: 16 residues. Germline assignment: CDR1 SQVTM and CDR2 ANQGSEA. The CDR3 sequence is CSVEDRDSVLGHEQYF. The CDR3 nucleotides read TGCAGCGTTGAAGATAGGGATTCCGTCCTCGGCCACGAGCAGTACTTC.

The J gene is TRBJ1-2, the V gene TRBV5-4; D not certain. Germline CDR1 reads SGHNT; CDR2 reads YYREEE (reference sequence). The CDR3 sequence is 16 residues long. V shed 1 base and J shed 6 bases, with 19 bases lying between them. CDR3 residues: CASSLRRPGRENGYTF. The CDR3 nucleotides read TGTGCCAGCAGCTTGCGTCGCCCAGGTCGAGAAAATGGCTACACCTTC.

The CDR3 here is CATSREVSVNQPQHF. The DNA of the CDR3 is TGTGCCACCAGCAGAGAAGTTTCAGTCAATCAGCCCCAGCATTTT. The chain combines TRBV15 with TRBJ1-5; D is uncertain. The CDR3 has 15 residues. Germline V gene data show CDR1 as LNHNV and CDR2 as YYDKDF (reference sequence). The V end lost 0 bases, the J end lost 3 bases, and 9 bases lay between the germline ends.